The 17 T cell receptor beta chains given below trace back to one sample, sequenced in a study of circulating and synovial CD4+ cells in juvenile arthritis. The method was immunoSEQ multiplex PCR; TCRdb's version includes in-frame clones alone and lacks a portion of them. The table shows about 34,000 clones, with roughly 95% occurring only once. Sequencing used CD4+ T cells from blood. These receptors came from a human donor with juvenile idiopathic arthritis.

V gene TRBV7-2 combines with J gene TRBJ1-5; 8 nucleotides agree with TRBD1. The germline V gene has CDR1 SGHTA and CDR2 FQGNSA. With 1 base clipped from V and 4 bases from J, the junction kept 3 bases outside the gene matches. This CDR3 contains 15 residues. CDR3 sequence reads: CASSLEWTGNQPQHF. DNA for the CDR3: TGTGCCAGCAGCTTAGAGTGGACAGGGAATCAGCCCCAGCATTTT.

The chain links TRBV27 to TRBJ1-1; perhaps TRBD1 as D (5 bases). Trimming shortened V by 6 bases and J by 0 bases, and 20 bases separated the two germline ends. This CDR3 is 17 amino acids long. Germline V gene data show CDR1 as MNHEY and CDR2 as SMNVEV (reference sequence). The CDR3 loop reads CASSRVAQVGVNTEAFF. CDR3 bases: TGTGCCAGCAGCAGGGTCGCGCAGGTTGGAGTGAACACTGAAGCTTTCTTT.

The CDR3 reads CATPLQGATNTGELFF. CDR3 nucleotides: TGTGCCACCCCCCTACAGGGGGCTACGAACACCGGGGAGCTGTTTTTT. The genes are TRBV7-2 and TRBJ2-2; TRBD1 aligns across 9 bases. CDR3 length: 16 residues. J gave up 0 bases and V 10 bases, and 9 bases lay outside the gene matches. Germline V lookup: CDR1 SGHTA, CDR2 FQGNSA. Combining the CDR3 with reference TRBV7-2 and TRBJ2-2 gives the whole variable domain GAGVSQSPSNKVTEKGKDVELRCDPISGHTALYWYRQSLGQGLEFLIYFQGNSAPDKSGLPSDRFSAERTGGSVSTLTIQRTQQEDSAVYLCATPLQGATNTGELFFGEGSRLTVL.

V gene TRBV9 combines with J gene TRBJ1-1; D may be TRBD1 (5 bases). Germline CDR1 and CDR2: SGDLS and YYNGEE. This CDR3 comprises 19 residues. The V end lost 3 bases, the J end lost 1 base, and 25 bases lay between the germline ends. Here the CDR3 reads CASSASRGRGVLRNTEAFF. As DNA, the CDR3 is TGTGCCAGCAGCGCTTCCCGGGGGAGGGGAGTCTTGAGGAACACTGAAGCTTTCTTT.

CDR3 coding DNA: TGTGCCAGCAGCTTGACGGGTCTCGATGACTATGGCTACACCTTC. Translated, it gives CASSLTGLDDYGYTF. The rearrangement joins TRBV5-6 to TRBJ1-2; D remains unclear. V lost 1 base, J lost 3 bases, and 13 bases lay in between. CDR1 and CDR2 from the germline V gene are SGHDT and YYEEEE. The CDR3 consists of 15 residues.

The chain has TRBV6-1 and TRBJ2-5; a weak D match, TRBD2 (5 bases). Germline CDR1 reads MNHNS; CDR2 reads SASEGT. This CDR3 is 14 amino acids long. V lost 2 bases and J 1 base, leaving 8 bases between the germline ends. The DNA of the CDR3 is TGTGCCAGCAGTGAATTTCTAGCCCAAGAGACCCAGTACTTC. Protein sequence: CASSEFLAQETQYF.

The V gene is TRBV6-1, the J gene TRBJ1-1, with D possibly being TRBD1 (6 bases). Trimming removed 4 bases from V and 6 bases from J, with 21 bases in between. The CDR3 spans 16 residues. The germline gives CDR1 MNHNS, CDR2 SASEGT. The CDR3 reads CASSGLLTGRGPEAFF. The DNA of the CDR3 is TGTGCCAGCAGTGGCCTCTTAACAGGGCGAGGCCCTGAAGCTTTCTTT.

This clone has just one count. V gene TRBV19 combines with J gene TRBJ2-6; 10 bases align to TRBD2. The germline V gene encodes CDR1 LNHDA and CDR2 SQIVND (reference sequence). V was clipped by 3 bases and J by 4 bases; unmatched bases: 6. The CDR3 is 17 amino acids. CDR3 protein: CASSISGGLPGANVLTF. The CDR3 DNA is TGTGCCAGTAGTATTAGCGGGGGGCTCCCGGGGGCCAACGTCCTGACTTTC.

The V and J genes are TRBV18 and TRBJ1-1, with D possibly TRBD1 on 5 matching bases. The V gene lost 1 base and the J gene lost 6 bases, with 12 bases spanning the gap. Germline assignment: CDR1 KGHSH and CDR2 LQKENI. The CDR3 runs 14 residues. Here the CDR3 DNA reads TGTGCCAGCTCACCACGGGAGGGGCACGCTGAAGCTTTCTTT. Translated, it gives CASSPREGHAEAFF.

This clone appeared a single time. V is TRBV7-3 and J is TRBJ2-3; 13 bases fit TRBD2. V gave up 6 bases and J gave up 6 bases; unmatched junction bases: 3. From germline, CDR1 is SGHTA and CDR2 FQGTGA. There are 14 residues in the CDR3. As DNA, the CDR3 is TGTGCCAGCAGAGAGGGACTAGCGGGGGATACGCAGTATTTT. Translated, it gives CASREGLAGDTQYF.

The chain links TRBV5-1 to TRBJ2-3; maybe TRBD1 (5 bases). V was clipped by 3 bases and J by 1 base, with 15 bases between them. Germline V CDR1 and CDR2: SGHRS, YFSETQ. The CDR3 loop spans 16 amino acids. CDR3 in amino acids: CASSSYQGFGTDTQYF. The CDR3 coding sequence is TGCGCCAGCAGCTCGTACCAGGGTTTCGGCACAGATACGCAGTATTTT.

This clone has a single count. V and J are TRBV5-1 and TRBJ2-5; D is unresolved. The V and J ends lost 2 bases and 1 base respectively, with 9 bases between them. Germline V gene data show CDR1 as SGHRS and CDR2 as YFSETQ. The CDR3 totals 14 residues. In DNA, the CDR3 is TGCGCCAGCAGCTTATCCCAGGCCCAAGAGACCCAGTACTTC. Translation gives CASSLSQAQETQYF.

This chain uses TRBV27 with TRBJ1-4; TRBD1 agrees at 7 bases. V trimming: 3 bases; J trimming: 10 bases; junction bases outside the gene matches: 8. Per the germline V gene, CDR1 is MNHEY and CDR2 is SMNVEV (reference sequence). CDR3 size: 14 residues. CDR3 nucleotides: TGTGCCAGCAGTTTCGCTGGGACAGAGGGAAAACTGTTTTTT. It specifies CASSFAGTEGKLFF.

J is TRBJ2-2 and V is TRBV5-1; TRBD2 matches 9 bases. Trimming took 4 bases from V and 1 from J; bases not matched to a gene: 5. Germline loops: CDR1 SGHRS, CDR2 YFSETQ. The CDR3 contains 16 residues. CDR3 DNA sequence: TGCGCCAGCAGCCTGGTGACTAGCGGGAACACCGGGGAGCTGTTTTTT. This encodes CASSLVTSGNTGELFF.

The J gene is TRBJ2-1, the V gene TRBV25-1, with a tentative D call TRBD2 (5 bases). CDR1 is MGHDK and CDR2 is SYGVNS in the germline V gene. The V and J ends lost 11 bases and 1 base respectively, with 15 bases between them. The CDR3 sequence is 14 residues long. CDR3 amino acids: CASSSRLSYNEQFF. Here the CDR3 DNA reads TGTGCCTCATCGAGCCGACTATCCTACAATGAGCAGTTCTTC.

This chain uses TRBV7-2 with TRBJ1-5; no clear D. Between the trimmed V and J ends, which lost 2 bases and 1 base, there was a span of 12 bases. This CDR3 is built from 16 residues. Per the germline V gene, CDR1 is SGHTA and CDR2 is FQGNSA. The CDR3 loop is CASSLYEGWSNQPQHF. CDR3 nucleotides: TGTGCCAGCAGCTTATACGAGGGCTGGAGCAATCAGCCCCAGCATTTT.

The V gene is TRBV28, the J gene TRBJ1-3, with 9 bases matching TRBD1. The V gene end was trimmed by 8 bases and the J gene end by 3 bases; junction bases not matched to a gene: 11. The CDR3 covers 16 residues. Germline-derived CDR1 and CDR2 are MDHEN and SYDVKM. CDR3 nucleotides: TGTGCCAGCGGAGGACAGGGGATTTATAATGGAAACACCATATATTTT. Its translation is CASGGQGIYNGNTIYF.